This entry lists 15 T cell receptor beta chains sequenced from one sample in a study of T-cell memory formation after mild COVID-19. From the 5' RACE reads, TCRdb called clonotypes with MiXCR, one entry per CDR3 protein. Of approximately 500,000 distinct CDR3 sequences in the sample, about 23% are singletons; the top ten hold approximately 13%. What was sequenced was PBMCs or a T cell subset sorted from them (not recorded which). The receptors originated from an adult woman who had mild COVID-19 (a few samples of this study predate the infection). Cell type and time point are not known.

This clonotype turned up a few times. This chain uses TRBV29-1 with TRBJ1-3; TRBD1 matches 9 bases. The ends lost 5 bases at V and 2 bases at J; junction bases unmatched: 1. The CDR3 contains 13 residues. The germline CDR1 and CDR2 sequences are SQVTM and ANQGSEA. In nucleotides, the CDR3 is TGCAGCGTTCGGACAGGGGCTGGAAACACCATATATTTT. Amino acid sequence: CSVRTGAGNTIYF.

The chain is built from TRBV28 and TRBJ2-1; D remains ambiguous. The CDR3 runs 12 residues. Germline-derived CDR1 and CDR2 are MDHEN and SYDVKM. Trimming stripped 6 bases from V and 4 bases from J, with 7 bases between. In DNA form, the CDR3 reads TGTGCCAGCAGGGACCTTTACAATGAGCAGTTCTTC. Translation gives CASRDLYNEQFF. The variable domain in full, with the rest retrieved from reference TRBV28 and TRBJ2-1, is DVKVTQSSRYLVKRTGEKVFLECVQDMDHENMFWYRQDPGLGLRLIYFSYDVKMKEKGDIPEGYSVSREKKERFSLILESASTNQTSMYLCASRDLYNEQFFGPGTRLTVL.

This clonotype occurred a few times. The CDR3 nucleotides read TGTGCCAGCAGGTCCGGGACAGGGTTAACTGAAGCTTTCTTT. Encoded protein: CASRSGTGLTEAFF. The chain is built from TRBV6-5 and TRBJ1-1, with 9 bases fitting TRBD1. Unmatched junction bases numbered 7, after V lost 6 bases and J lost 5 bases. The germline gives CDR1 MNHEY, CDR2 SVGAGI. This CDR3 is built from 14 residues.

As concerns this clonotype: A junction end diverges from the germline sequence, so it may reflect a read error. The CDR3 spells CASSHPAGGIQELF. For the CDR3, the DNA is TGCGCCAGCAGCCACCCAGCGGGGGGAATACAGGAGCTCTTC. The V gene is TRBV4-1, the J gene TRBJ2-1, with 9 bases that match TRBD2. This CDR3 is built from 14 residues. Germline lookup yields CDR1 MGHRA and CDR2 YSYEKL.

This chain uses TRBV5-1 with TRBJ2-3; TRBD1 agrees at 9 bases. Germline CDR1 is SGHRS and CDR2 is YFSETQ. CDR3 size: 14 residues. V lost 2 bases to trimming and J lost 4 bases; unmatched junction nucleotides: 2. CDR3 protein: CASSLQGAPDTQYF. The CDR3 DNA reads TGCGCCAGCAGCTTACAGGGGGCCCCAGATACGCAGTATTTT. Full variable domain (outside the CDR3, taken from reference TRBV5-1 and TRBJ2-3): KAGVTQTPRYLIKTRGQQVTLSCSPISGHRSVSWYQQTPGQGLQFLFEYFSETQRNKGNFPGRFSGRQFSNSRSEMNVSTLELGDSALYLCASSLQGAPDTQYFGPGTRLTVL.

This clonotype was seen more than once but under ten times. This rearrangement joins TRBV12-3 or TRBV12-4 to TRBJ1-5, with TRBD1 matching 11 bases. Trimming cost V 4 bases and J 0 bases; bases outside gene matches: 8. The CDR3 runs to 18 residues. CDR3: CASSWDRGGGFSNQPQHF. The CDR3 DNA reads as TGTGCCAGCAGTTGGGACAGGGGGGGAGGTTTTAGCAATCAGCCCCAGCATTTT.

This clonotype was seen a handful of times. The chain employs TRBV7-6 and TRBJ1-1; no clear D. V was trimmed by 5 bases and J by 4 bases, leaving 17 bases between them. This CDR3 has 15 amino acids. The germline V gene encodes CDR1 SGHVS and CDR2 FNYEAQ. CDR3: CASSPNWGSGTEAFF. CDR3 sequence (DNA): TGTGCCAGCAGCCCGAATTGGGGAAGTGGCACTGAAGCTTTCTTT.

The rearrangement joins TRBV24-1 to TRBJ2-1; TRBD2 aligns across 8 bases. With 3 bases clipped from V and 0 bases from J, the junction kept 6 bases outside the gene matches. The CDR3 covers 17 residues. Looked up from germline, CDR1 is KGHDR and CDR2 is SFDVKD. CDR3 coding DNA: TGTGCCACCAGTGATCGGACTAGCTTCCTCTCCTACAATGAGCAGTTCTTC. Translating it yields CATSDRTSFLSYNEQFF.

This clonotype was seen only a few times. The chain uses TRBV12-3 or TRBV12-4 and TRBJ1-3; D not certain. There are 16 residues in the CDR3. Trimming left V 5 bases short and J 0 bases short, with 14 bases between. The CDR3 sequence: CASSPNRVFSGNTIYF. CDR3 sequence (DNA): TGTGCCAGCAGTCCAAATCGGGTATTCTCTGGAAACACCATATATTTT.

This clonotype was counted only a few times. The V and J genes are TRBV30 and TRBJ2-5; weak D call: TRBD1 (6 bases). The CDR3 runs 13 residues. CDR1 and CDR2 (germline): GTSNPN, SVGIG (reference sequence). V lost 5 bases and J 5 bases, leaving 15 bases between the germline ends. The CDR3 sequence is CAWLSGGPETQYF. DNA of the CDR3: TGTGCCTGGTTGAGTGGGGGCCCGGAGACCCAGTACTTC. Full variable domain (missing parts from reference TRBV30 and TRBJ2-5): SQTIHQWPATLVQPVGSPLSLECTVEGTSNPNLYWYRQAAGRGLQLLFYSVGIGQISSEVPQNLSASRPQDRQFILSSKKLLLSDSGFYLCAWLSGGPETQYFGPGTRLLVL.

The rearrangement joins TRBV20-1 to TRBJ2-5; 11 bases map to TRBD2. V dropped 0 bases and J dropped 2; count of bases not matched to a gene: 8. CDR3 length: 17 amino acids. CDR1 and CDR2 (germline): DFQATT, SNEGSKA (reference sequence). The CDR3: CSARDGLAGGVQETQYF. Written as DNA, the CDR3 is TGCAGTGCTAGAGATGGCCTAGCGGGGGGTGTACAAGAGACCCAGTACTTC.

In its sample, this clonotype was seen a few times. CDR3 nucleotide sequence: TGTGCCAGCGGCGACAGCCCCCTGACCCAGTACTTC. Protein: CASGDSPLTQYF. This chain connects TRBV9 to TRBJ2-5; TRBD1 is a possible D gene (5 bases). Between the trimmed V and J ends, which lost 7 bases and 7 bases, there was a span of 14 bases. CDR3 size: 12 residues. The germline V gene has CDR1 SGDLS and CDR2 YYNGEE.

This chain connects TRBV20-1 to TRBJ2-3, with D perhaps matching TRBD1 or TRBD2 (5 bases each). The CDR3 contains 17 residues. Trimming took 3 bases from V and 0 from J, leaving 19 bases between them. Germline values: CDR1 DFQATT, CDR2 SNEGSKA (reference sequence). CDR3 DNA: TGCAGTGCTAGCCCCTTGCCCCCAGGGACGAGCACAGATACGCAGTATTTT. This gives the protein CSASPLPPGTSTDTQYF.

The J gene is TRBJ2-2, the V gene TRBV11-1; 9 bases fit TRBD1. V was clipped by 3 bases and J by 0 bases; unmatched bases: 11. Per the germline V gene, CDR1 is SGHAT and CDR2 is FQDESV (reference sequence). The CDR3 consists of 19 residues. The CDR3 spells CASSLAAGTGYSNTGELFF. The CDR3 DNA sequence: TGTGCCAGCAGCTTGGCGGCCGGGACAGGGTATTCGAACACCGGGGAGCTGTTTTTT.

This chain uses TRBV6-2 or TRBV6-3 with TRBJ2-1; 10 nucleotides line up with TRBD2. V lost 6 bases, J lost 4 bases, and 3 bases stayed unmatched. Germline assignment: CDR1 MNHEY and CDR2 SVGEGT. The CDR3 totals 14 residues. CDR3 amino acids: CASRGTSEYNEQFF. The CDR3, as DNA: TGTGCCAGCAGAGGGACTAGCGAATACAATGAGCAGTTCTTC.